A single count supports the clone carrying this T cell receptor beta chain. This specimen comes from a study of CD4 and CD8 cells across lung adenocarcinoma regions. The length of the CDR3 is 16 residues. The germline gives CDR1 MNHEY, CDR2 SVGEGT. The V gene end was trimmed by 6 bases and the J gene end by 2 bases; junction bases not matched to a gene: 6. From the PCR reads, TCRdb called clonotypes with MiXCR, one entry per CDR3 protein. Here the sample spans about 11,000 distinct CDR3 sequences, about three fifths being singletons. The sequenced sample consisted of CD8+ T cells from the margin of a lung tumor. The chain joins TRBV6-2 or TRBV6-3 to TRBJ2-3; TRBD2 matches at 12 bases. The TCR was taken from a male donor with lung adenocarcinoma. The CD4 and CD8 labels of this study may be unreliable. DNA of the CDR3: TGTGCCAGCAGCCCCGGACTAGCGGGGATCACAGATACGCAGTATTTT. Encoded protein: CASSPGLAGITDTQYF.